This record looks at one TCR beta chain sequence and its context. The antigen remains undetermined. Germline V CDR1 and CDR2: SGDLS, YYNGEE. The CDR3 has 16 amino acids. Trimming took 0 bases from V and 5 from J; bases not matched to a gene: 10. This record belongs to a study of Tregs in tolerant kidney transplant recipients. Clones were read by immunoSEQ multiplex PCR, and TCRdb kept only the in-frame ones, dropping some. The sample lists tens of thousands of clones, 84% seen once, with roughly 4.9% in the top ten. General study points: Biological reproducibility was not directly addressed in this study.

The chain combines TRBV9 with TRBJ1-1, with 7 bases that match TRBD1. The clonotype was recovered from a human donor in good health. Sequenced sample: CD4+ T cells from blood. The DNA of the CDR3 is TGTGCCAGCAGCGTAGTTCCAGGGGGTGTGGGAACTGAAGCTTTCTTT. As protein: CASSVVPGGVGTEAFF.